One T cell receptor beta chain is described in this entry. This entry comes from a study of blood T cell repertoires in COVID-19. Membership in each cohort depended on participant-reported clinical history. Among Cohort 3 donors, those recovered had two negative PCRs, clearance, or symptom resolution. TCRdb's table, derived via immunoSEQ multiplex PCR, lists solely in-frame clones and lacks some. The sample has approximately 320,000 clones; about 92% are singletons. CDR3 length equals 16 residues. The V and J ends lost 4 bases and 4 bases, in that order; junction bases with no gene match: 12. From germline, CDR1 is MNHEY and CDR2 SMNVEV (reference sequence).

The V gene is TRBV27, the J gene TRBJ2-5, with 7 bases fitting TRBD2. The receptor comes from a man in his sixties who had recovered from COVID-19. The source material was PBMCs or T cells enriched from blood (not recorded which). CDR3 in amino acids: CASSSRGGRGLETQYF. DNA for the CDR3: TGTGCCAGCAGTTCAAGGGGTGGGCGGGGGTTAGAGACCCAGTACTTC.